This T cell receptor beta chain was captured in a study of CD8+ T cells in alopecia areata. This clone was seen a few times. As yet, its antigen is unknown. All gene names here are mouse names. The read ends 4 residues before the CDR3 terminus; that terminus is restored from the germline J gene. cDNA serving as the sequencing template came from extracted, reverse transcribed RNA. The data were produced by immunoSEQ multiplex PCR, yet TCRdb's version contains in-frame clones alone and is incomplete. Listed here are 200,000 to 300,000 clones without any singletons, the top ten holding roughly 1.2%. Whole-study results and caveats: The study found higher clonality in lesional than normal scalp, especially in alopecia totalis/universalis. There were also resident alphabeta T cells of normal skin sequenced in scalp samples.

The V gene's germline CDR1 is GKSSPN and CDR2 SITVG. V lost 5 bases, J lost 0 bases, and 5 bases stayed unmatched. The CDR3 contains 14 residues. Cells that came from pooled cutaneous lymph nodes were sorted using CD4, CD8alpha, NKG2D, NKG2ACE and other markers. The sample comprised CD4+ T cells sorted from a lymph node. V and J are TRBV31 and TRBJ2-3, with 7 bases lining up with TRBD1. This clonotype was obtained from a C3H/HeJ mouse with alopecia areata. The mouse line has the MHC haplotype H2-k. The CDR3 DNA, read in part, is TGTGCCTGGGAAGGGACAGATAGTGCAGAA. Amino acid sequence: CAWEGTDSAE. The entire CDR3 sequence reads CAWEGTDSAETLYF.